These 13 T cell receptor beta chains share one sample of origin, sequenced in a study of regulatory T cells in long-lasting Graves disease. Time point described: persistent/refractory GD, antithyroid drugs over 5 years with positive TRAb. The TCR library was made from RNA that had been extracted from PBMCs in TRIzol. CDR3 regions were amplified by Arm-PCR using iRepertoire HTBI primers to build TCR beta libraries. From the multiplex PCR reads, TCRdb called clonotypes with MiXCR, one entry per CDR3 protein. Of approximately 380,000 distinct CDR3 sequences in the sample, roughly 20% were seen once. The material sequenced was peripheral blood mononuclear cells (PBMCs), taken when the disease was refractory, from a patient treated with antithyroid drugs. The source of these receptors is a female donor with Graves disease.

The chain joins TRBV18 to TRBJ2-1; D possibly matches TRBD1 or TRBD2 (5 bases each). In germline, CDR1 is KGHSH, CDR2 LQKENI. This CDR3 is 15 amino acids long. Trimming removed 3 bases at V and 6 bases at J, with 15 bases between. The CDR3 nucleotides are TGTGCCAGCTCACCCCTCTGGGACGCAGCCAATGAGCAGTTCTTC. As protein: CASSPLWDAANEQFF.

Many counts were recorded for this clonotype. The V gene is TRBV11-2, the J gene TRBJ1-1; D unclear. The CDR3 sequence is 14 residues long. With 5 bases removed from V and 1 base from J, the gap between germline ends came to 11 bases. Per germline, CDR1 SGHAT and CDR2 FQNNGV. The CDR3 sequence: CASSPQGQNTEAFF. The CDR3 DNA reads TGTGCCAGCAGCCCCCAAGGTCAGAACACTGAAGCTTTCTTT.

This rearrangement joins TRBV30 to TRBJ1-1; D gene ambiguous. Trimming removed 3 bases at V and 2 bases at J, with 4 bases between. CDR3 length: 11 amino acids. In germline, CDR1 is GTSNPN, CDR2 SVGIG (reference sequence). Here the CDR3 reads CAWRFNTEAFF. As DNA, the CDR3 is TGTGCCTGGAGGTTTAACACTGAAGCTTTCTTT. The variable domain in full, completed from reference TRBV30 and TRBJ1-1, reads SQTIHQWPATLVQPVGSPLSLECTVEGTSNPNLYWYRQAAGRGLQLLFYSVGIGQISSEVPQNLSASRPQDRQFILSSKKLLLSDSGFYLCAWRFNTEAFFGQGTRLTVV.

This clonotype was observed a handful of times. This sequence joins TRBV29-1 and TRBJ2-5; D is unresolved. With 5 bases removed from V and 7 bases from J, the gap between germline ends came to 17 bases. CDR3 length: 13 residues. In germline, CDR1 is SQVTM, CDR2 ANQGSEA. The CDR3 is CSVQQTPRWTQYF. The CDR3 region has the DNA TGCAGCGTTCAGCAAACCCCAAGATGGACCCAGTACTTC.

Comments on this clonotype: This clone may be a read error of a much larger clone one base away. The chain's CDR3 is CASSLAPSEQYF. CDR3 bases: TGTGCCAGCAGCCTCGCACCCTCCGAGCAGTACTTC. The chain joins TRBV3-1 to TRBJ2-7, with D hard to call. Trimming took off 4 bases at V and 6 bases at J, with 10 bases between the two ends. The V gene's germline CDR1 is LGHDT and CDR2 YNNKEL (reference sequence). The CDR3 is 12 residues long.

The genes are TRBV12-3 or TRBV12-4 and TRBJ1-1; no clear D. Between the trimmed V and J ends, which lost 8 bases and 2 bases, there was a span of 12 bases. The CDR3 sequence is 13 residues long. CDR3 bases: TGTGCCAGCCGAACCACCGCTAACACTGAAGCTTTCTTT. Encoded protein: CASRTTANTEAFF.

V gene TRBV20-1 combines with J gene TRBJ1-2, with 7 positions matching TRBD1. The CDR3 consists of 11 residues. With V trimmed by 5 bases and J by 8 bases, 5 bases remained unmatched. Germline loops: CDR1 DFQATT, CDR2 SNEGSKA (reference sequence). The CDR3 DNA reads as TGCAGTGCTCCCGACAGGGTCGGCTACACCTTC. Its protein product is CSAPDRVGYTF.

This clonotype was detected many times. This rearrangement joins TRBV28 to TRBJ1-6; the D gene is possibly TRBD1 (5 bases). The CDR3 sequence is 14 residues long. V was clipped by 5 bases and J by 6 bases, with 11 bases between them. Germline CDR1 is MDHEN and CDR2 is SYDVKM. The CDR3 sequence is CASSLRDPNSPLHF. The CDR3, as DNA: TGTGCCAGCAGTCTCCGGGACCCTAATTCACCCCTCCACTTT.

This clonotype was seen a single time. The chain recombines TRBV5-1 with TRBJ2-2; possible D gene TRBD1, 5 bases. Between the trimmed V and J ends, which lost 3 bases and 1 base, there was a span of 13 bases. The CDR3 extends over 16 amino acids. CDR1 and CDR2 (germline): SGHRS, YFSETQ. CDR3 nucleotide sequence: TGCGCCAGCAGCTCCTCATCGGACAAGAACACCGGGGAGCTGTTTTTT. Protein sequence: CASSSSSDKNTGELFF.

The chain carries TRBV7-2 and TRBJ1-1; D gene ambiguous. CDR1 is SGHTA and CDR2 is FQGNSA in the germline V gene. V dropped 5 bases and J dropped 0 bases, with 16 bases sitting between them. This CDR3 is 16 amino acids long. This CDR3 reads CASSPIGSHMNTEAFF. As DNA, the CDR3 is TGTGCCAGCAGCCCCATAGGGTCCCACATGAACACTGAAGCTTTCTTT.

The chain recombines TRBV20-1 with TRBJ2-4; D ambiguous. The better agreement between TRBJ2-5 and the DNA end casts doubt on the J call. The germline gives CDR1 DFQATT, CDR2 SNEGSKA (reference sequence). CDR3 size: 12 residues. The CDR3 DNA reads TGCAGTGCTAGAGATCTATGGGAGACCCAGTACTTC. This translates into CSARDLWETQYF.

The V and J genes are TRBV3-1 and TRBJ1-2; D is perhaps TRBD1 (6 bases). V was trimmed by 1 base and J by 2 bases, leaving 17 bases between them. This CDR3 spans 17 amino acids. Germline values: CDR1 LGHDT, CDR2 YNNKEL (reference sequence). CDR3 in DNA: TGTGCCAGCAGCCAAGGGATACTAAGGACAGTCAACTATGGCTACACCTTC. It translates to CASSQGILRTVNYGYTF.

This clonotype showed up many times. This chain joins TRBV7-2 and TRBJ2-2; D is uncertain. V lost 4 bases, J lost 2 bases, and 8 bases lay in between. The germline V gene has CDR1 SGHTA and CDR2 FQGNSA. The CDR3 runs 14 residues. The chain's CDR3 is CASSSDENTGELFF. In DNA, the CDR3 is TGTGCCAGCAGCTCGGACGAAAACACCGGGGAGCTGTTTTTT.